Listed below are T cell receptor beta chains from one sample, sequenced in a study of CD8 T cells in ankylosing spondylitis. From the 5' RACE reads, TCRdb called clonotypes with MiXCR, one entry per CDR3 protein. The table lists 200,000 to 300,000 distinct CDR3 sequences, around 11% of them singletons. Sequenced sample: blood, either unsorted or a sorted T cell fraction (not recorded which). Source of these receptors: a male donor with ankylosing spondylitis or in good health (not recorded which). The CDR3 runs from the conserved cysteine through the conserved F or W. The D gene is left open where the match is weak. Not all rows give a size; the values are once, few, many and, for expanded clones, a class.

TRBV6-1	many	TRBJ2-5	TRBD1	TGTGCCAGCAGCCTCGACAGGGGAGAGACCCAGTACTTC	CASSLDRGETQYF
TRBV29-1	few	TRBJ1-1	.	TGCAGCGTTGGTGAGGGGAACAATAGAATGAACACTGAAGCTTTCTTT	CSVGEGNNRMNTEAFF
TRBV9	.	TRBJ2-4	.	TGTGCCAGCAGCCCTAATCTAATTACGGCCATTCAGTACTTC	CASSPNLITAIQYF
TRBV5-1	.	TRBJ1-2	TRBD1	TGCGCCACCGTCCCCGGGACAGGGGCCTATGGCTACACCTTC	CATVPGTGAYGYTF
TRBV4-1	many	TRBJ2-1	TRBD2	TGCGCCAGCAGCCAAGCCAGCGGGAGGTGGGATGAGCAGTTCTTC	CASSQASGRWDEQFF
TRBV5-1	many	TRBJ2-4	.	TGCGCCAGCAGCTCAACTACAGGTTTTCGGTACTTC	CASSSTTGFRYF
TRBV7-2	.	TRBJ1-2	.	TGTGCCAGCAGCTTAGGGGTGGACTATGGCTACACCTTC	CASSLGVDYGYTF
TRBV20-1	.	TRBJ2-1	TRBD2	TGCAGTGCTGGATCCCTAACCGGGACTAGAGGATTCTTC	CSAGSLTGTRGFF
TRBV10-1	many	TRBJ2-7	.	TGCGCCAGCAGTGAGTCGTCACAGCCGCCCTACGAGCAGTACTTC	CASSESSQPPYEQYF
TRBV4-2	.	TRBJ2-7	.	TGTGCCAGCAGCGCCGGGCCTCGGGCTTATGAGCAGTACTTC	CASSAGPRAYEQYF
TRBV7-2	.	TRBJ2-1	TRBD2	TGTGCCAGCAGCCAGCAGCGGGGGGAGTTGAATGAGCAGTTCTTC	CASSQQRGELNEQFF